The rows below give T cell receptor beta chains drawn from one sample of a study of cytomegalovirus exposure and HLA in healthy donors. Using immunoSEQ multiplex PCR, the repertoire was profiled, and TCRdb retains in-frame clones only, with some absent. The sample has some 120,000 clones, 82% seen once; the top ten hold over 20%. Specimen: PBMCs. The receptors come from a man younger than 40 in good health and CMV-seropositive. CDR3s include the opening cysteine and the closing phenylalanine or tryptophan. Fields, in order: J gene, V gene, clone size, D gene, CDR3 DNA, CDR3 protein. The D gene is left open where the match is weak. Clone size, where shown, is once, few, many, or a class for clones that have expanded.

TRBJ1-6	TRBV7-9	-	-	TGTTCCAGCAGCTTAAGCGGATATGATTCACCCCTCCACTTT	CSSSLSGYDSPLHF
TRBJ1-5	TRBV6-5	-	-	TGTGCCACCGGGGGAAATCAGCCCCAGCATTTT	CATGGNQPQHF
TRBJ1-2	TRBV10-1	-	-	TGCGCCAGCAGTGAGCTATCGATGACAGGTGTCTATGGCTACACCTTC	CASSELSMTGVYGYTF
TRBJ2-1	TRBV6-5	-	TRBD1	TGTGCCAGCAGTTTCAGTGGGACAGTCCTGGTGAATGAGCAGTTCTTC	CASSFSGTVLVNEQFF
TRBJ2-1	TRBV5-1	-	-	TGCGCCAGCAGCTTGGCCGAAGGAGACTACAATGAGCAGTTCTTC	CASSLAEGDYNEQFF
TRBJ2-1	TRBV6-1	-	TRBD1	TGTGCCAGCAGTGCCACCGGGACAGGGGTTTACAATGAGCAGTTCTTC	CASSATGTGVYNEQFF
TRBJ2-7	TRBV4-1	-	-	TGCGCCAGCAGTGACAGAACTACCTACGAGCAGTACTTC	CASSDRTTYEQYF
TRBJ2-5	TRBV5-4	-	TRBD1	TGTGCCAGCAGACGGGACAGGGGGGAGACCCAGTACTTC	CASRRDRGETQYF
TRBJ2-7	TRBV28	-	TRBD1	TGTGCCAGCAGAGGGACAGGGGGAGGCTACGAGCAGTACTTC	CASRGTGGGYEQYF
TRBJ2-1	TRBV7-2	-	TRBD1	TGTGCCAGCAGCCCGGACAGGGGGCTCTATGAGCAGTTCTTC	CASSPDRGLYEQFF
TRBJ2-2	TRBV6-5	-	TRBD2	TGTGCCAGCAGTTATATAGCGGGAGCCATCGGGGAGCTGTTTTTT	CASSYIAGAIGELFF
TRBJ2-2	TRBV5-4	-	TRBD2	TGTGCCAGCAGCTTAAATCCGGGACTAGCGGGGGCCGGCGGGGAGCTGTTTTTT	CASSLNPGLAGAGGELFF
TRBJ1-2	TRBV7-9	once	-	TGTGCCAGCAGCTTAGTTCTGGGGGCGCTTGGCTACACCTTC	CASSLVLGALGYTF
TRBJ1-1	TRBV29-1	once	-	TGCAGCGCGGACAGAAGGAACACTGAAGCTTTCTTT	CSADRRNTEAFF
TRBJ2-1	TRBV18	once	TRBD2	TGTGCCAGCTCACATACGACTAGCGGGGGCGATGAGCAGTTCTTC	CASSHTTSGGDEQFF
TRBJ1-2	TRBV9	few	TRBD1	TGTGCCAGCAGCGTAGTACAGGGGGAGGCTGGCTACACCTTC	CASSVVQGEAGYTF
TRBJ2-2	TRBV5-5	-	-	TGTGCTAGCAGCCTGGGACACCTGTTGAACACCGGGGAGCTGTTTTTT	CASSLGHLLNTGELFF
TRBJ2-3	TRBV5-1	-	TRBD2	TGCGCCAGCAGCTTGGGAGCGGGGGACACAGATACGCAGTATTTT	CASSLGAGDTDTQYF
TRBJ2-3	TRBV4-2	-	TRBD2	TGTGCCAGCAGCCAAGTGGGCGGGGGGGCCGCGCGGACAGATACGCAGTATTTT	CASSQVGGGAARTDTQYF
TRBJ2-3	TRBV5-4	-	TRBD2	TGTGCCAGCAGCTGGGGACTAGCGGGGGGGCCAGATACGCAGTATTTT	CASSWGLAGGPDTQYF
TRBJ1-4	TRBV7-9	few	-	TGTGCCAGCAGCTTATTGGGGGCGGATGAAAAACTGTTTTTT	CASSLLGADEKLFF
TRBJ2-3	TRBV14	-	-	TGTGCCAGCAGCCGCACCCTCAGAGATACGCAGTATTTT	CASSRTLRDTQYF
TRBJ1-5	TRBV6-1	-	-	TGTGCCAGCAGTGAACAATTTAAGGAGCAGCCCCAGCATTTT	CASSEQFKEQPQHF
TRBJ1-1	TRBV6-5	few	-	TGTGCCAGCAGTTTAGGAACAGGGAACACTGAAGCTTTCTTT	CASSLGTGNTEAFF
TRBJ1-1	TRBV4-1	-	-	TGCGCCAGCAGCCAAGTAGTGTACAGCCCTGAAGCTTTCTTT	CASSQVVYSPEAFF
TRBJ1-1	TRBV28	-	-	TGTGCCAGCAGTTTCCCGCTGGGCCGGCGCCTTATGAACACTGAAGCTTTCTTT	CASSFPLGRRLMNTEAFF
TRBJ2-1	TRBV12-5	-	TRBD1	TGTGCTAGTGGATCCGGGACAGGATCCTACAATGAGCAGTTCTTC	CASGSGTGSYNEQFF
TRBJ1-2	TRBV7-2	-	-	TGTGCCAGCAGTTTGGCGGGCGCGGTGGGTGGCTACACCTTC	CASSLAGAVGGYTF
TRBJ2-1	TRBV11-3	-	TRBD2	TGTGCCAGCAGCGATAGCCCGACTAGCGGGAACTACAATGAGCAGTTCTTC	CASSDSPTSGNYNEQFF
TRBJ1-1	TRBV5-1	-	-	TGCGCCAGCAGCTTGGTGGGCCTGAACACTGAAGCTTTCTTT	CASSLVGLNTEAFF
TRBJ1-2	TRBV28	once	-	TGTGCCAGCAGTTCACACGGAGGCTATGGCTACACCTTC	CASSSHGGYGYTF
TRBJ2-3	TRBV5-4	-	-	TGTGCCAGCAGCTTGGACAGGCGATACACAGATACGCAGTATTTT	CASSLDRRYTDTQYF
TRBJ2-1	TRBV7-8	-	-	TGTGCCAGCAGCTTAAGTGAGATGCGCCATGAGCAGTTCTTC	CASSLSEMRHEQFF
TRBJ1-2	TRBV6-1	-	-	TGTGCCAGCAGTCAAGACAGGAGGGTCTATGGCTACACCTTC	CASSQDRRVYGYTF
TRBJ2-1	TRBV2	-	-	TGTGCCAGCAGCGAAGCACGGGGACACAATGAGCAGTTCTTC	CASSEARGHNEQFF
TRBJ1-2	TRBV5-4	-	TRBD1	TGTGCCAGCAGCCAAACACTCGACAGGGTCTATGGCTACACCTTC	CASSQTLDRVYGYTF
TRBJ1-2	TRBV11-2	-	-	TGTGCCAGCAGCGCGGACAGAAATCTCTATGGCTACACCTTC	CASSADRNLYGYTF
TRBJ1-5	TRBV28	few	-	TGTGCCAGCAGTTTACAGGGGCTCGGGTTACATCAGCCCCAGCATTTT	CASSLQGLGLHQPQHF
TRBJ1-2	TRBV14	-	TRBD1	TGTGCCAGCAGCCCGGACAGGGGCCTCCGCTATGGCTACACCTTC	CASSPDRGLRYGYTF
TRBJ1-1	TRBV5-5	-	-	TGTGCCAGCAGCTTGGGTTTTAGGGCGGGACGGCGGAACACTGAAGCTTTCTTT	CASSLGFRAGRRNTEAFF
TRBJ2-1	TRBV28	-	TRBD2	TGTGCCAGCAGTCCAATTGGGACTACCCCCTTCCACAATGAGCAGTTCTTC	CASSPIGTTPFHNEQFF
TRBJ2-1	TRBV11-1	-	TRBD1	TGTGTCAGCAGCTTGACAGGGGATTACAATGAGCCGTTCTTC	CVSSLTGDYNEPFF
TRBJ2-1	TRBV9	-	-	TGTGCCAGCAGCGTAGCTCTATACAATGAGCAGTTCTTC	CASSVALYNEQFF
TRBJ2-7	TRBV28	-	-	TGTGCCAGCAGACCCCGGTTCAAATCCTACGAGCAGTACTTC	CASRPRFKSYEQYF
TRBJ2-1	TRBV5-8	-	-	TGTGCCAGCAGCTTTTCCGTCGACATATTAAAAGGCGATGAGCAGTTCTTC	CASSFSVDILKGDEQFF
TRBJ2-7	TRBV6-6	once	-	TGTGCCAGCAGCCCCTGGACTGACTCCTACGAGCAGTACTTC	CASSPWTDSYEQYF
TRBJ1-1	TRBV21-1	few	-	TGTGCCAGCAGCCGGAGGATAAGGGTAAATACTGAAGCTTTCTTT	CASSRRIRVNTEAFF
TRBJ1-5	TRBV27	-	TRBD1	TGTGCCAGCAGTTTACTAGGGGGCGCCTCTGGCAATCAGCCCCAGCATTTT	CASSLLGGASGNQPQHF
TRBJ1-1	TRBV28	once	-	TGTGCCAGCAGTTACCTCGGGTTCGGCACTGAAGCTTTCTTT	CASSYLGFGTEAFF
TRBJ2-7	TRBV5-1	-	TRBD2	TGCGCCAGCAGCTCCGGACTAGCGGGGGGCCGTTATTCCTACGAGCAGTACTTC	CASSSGLAGGRYSYEQYF
TRBJ1-6	TRBV13	-	-	TGTGCCAGCAGTCATCGAGGGCCAGGGGTTTCACCCCTCCACTTT	CASSHRGPGVSPLHF
TRBJ1-2	TRBV27	few	-	TGTGCCAGCAGTTTATCGGGAGGGTACTATGGCTACACCTTC	CASSLSGGYYGYTF